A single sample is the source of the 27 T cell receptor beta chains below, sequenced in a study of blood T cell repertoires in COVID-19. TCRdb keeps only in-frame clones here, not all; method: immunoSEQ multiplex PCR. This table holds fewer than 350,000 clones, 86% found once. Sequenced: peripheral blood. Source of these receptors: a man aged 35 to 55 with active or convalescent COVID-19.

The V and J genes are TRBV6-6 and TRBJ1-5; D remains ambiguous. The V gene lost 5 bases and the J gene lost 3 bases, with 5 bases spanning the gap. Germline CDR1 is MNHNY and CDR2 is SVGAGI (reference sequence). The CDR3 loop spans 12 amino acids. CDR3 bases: TGTGCCAGCAGTATAGACAATCAGCCCCAGCATTTT. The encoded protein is CASSIDNQPQHF.

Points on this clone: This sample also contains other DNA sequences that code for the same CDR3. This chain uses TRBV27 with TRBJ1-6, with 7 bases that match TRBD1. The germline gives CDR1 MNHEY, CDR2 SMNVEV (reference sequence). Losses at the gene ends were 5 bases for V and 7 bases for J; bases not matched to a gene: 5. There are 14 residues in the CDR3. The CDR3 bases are TGTGCCAGCAGTCCTGGGACAGCAAATTCACCCCTCCACTTT. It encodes CASSPGTANSPLHF.

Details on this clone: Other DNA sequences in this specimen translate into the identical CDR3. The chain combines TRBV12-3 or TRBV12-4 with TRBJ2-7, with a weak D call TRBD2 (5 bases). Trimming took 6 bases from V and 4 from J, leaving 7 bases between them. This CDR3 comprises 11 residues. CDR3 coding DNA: TGTGCCAGCAGCGAGGGTTACGAGCAGTACTTC. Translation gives CASSEGYEQYF.

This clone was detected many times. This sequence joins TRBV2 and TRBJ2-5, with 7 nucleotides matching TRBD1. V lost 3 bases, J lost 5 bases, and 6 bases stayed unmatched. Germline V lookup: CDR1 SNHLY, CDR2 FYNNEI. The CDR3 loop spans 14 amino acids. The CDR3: CASSEFQGDETQYF. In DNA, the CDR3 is TGTGCCAGCAGTGAGTTCCAGGGGGACGAGACCCAGTACTTC.

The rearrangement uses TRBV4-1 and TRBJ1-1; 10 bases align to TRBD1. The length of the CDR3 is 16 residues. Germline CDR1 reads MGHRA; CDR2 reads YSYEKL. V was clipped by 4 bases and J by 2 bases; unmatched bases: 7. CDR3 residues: CASSLGTGAGNTEAFF. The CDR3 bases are TGCGCCAGCAGCCTCGGGACAGGGGCGGGTAACACTGAAGCTTTCTTT.

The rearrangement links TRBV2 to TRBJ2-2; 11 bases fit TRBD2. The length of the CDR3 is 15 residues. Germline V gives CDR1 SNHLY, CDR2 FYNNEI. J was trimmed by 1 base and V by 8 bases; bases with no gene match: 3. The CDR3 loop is CASGGLAGNTGELFF. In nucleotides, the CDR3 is TGTGCCAGCGGAGGACTAGCGGGGAACACCGGGGAGCTGTTTTTT. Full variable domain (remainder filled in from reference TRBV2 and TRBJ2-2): EPEVTQTPSHQVTQMGQEVILRCVPISNHLYFYWYRQILGQKVEFLVSFYNNEISEKSEIFDDQFSVERPDGSNFTLKIRSTKLEDSAMYFCASGGLAGNTGELFFGEGSRLTVL.

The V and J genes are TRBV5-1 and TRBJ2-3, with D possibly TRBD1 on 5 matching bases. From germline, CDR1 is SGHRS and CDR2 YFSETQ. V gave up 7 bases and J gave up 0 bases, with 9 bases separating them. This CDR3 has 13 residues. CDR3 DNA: TGCGCCAGCGCCCCAGGGAGCACAGATACGCAGTATTTT. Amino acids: CASAPGSTDTQYF.

CDR3 amino acids: CASSTHLAGGPYNEQFF. CDR3 DNA: TGCGCCAGCAGCACACACTTAGCGGGAGGCCCCTACAATGAGCAGTTCTTC. The J gene is TRBJ2-1, the V gene TRBV4-1; 10 bases line up with TRBD2. This CDR3 comprises 17 residues. In germline, CDR1 is MGHRA, CDR2 YSYEKL. The junction had 9 bases not matched to a gene; V was cut back by 5 bases and J by 2 bases.

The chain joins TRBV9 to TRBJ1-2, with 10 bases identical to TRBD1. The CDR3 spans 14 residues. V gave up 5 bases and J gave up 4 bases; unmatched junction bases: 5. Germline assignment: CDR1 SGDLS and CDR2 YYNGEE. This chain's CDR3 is CASRPGTGVYGYTF. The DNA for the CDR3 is TGTGCCAGCAGGCCCGGGACAGGGGTCTATGGCTACACCTTC.

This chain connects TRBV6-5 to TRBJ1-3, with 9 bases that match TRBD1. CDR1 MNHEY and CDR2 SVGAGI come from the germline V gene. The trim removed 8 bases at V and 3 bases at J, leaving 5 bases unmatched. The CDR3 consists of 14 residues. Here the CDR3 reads CASGRDRVGNTIYF. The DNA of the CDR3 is TGTGCCAGCGGCCGGGACAGGGTTGGAAACACCATATATTTT.

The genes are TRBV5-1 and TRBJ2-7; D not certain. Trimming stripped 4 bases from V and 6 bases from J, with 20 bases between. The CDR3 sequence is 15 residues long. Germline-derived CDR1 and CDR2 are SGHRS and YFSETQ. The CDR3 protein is CASSILSLERGEQYF. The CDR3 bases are TGCGCCAGCAGCATACTGTCCCTTGAGCGTGGCGAGCAGTACTTC.

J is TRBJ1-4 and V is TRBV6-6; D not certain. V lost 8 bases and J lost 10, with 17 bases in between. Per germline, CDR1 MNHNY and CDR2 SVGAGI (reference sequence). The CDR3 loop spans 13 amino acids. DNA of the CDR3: TGTGCCAGCTCATGGGAGGGCTTGGGAAAACTGTTTTTT. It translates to CASSWEGLGKLFF.

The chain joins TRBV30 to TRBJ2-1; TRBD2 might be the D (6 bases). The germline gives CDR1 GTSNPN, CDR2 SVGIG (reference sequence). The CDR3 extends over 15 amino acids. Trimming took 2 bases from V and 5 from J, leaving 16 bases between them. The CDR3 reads CAWSLGLARNNEQFF. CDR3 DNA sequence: TGTGCCTGGAGTTTAGGGCTAGCGCGAAACAATGAGCAGTTCTTC.

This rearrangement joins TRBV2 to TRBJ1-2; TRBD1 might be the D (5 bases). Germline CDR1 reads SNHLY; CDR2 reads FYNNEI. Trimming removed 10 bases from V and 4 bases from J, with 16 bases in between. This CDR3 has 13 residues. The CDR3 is CAISGGVGYGYTF. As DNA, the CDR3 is TGTGCCATCTCGGGGGGGGTTGGCTATGGCTACACCTTC.

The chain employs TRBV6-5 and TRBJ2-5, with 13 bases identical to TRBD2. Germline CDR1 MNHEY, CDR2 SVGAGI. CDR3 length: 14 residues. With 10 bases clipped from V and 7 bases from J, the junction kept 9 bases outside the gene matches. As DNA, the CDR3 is TGTGCCACCGTCGGACTAGCGGGGGTTGGGACCCAGTACTTC. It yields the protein CATVGLAGVGTQYF.

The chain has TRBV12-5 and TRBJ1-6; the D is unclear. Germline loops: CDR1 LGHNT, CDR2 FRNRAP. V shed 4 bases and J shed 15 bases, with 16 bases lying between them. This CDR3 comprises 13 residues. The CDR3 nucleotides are TGTGCTAGTGGTTCCGGGGATTGGAGCAACCTCCACTTT. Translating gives CASGSGDWSNLHF.

The CDR3 reads CSASRIGGSNEQFF. The CDR3 nucleotides read TGCAGTGCTAGTCGTATCGGGGGATCAAATGAGCAGTTCTTC. The chain has TRBV20-1 and TRBJ2-1; tentatively, D is TRBD2 (6 bases). Germline values: CDR1 DFQATT, CDR2 SNEGSKA (reference sequence). Trimming removed 3 bases at V and 7 bases at J, with 16 bases between. The CDR3 sequence is 14 residues long.

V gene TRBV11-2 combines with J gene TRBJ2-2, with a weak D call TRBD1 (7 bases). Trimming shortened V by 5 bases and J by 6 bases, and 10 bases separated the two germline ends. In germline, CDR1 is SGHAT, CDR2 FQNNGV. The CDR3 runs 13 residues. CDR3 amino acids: CASSRGTAGELFF. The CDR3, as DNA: TGTGCCAGCAGCCGCGGGACAGCCGGGGAGCTGTTTTTT.

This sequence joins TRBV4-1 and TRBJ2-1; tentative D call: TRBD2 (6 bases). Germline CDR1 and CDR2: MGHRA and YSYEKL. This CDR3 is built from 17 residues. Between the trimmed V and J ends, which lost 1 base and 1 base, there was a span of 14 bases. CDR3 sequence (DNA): TGCGCCAGCAGCCAAGCTACTAGCAGCGGATCCTACAATGAGCAGTTCTTC. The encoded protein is CASSQATSSGSYNEQFF.

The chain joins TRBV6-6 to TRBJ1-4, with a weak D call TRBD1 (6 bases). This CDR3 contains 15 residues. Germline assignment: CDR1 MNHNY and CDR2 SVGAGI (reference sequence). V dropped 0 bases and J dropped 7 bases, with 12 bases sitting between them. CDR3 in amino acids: CASSYSNREGEKLFF. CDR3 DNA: TGTGCCAGCAGTTACTCGAACAGGGAAGGTGAAAAACTGTTTTTT.

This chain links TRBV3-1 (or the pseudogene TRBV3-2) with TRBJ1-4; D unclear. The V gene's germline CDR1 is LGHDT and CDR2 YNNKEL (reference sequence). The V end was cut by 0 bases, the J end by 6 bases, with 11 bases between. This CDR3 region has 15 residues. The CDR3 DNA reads TGTGCCAGCAGCCAAGATCAGCGCTGGGATGAAAAACTGTTTTTT. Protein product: CASSQDQRWDEKLFF.

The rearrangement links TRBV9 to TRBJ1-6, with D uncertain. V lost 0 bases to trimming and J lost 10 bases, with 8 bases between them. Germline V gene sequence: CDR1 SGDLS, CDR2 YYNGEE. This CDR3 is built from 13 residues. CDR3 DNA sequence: TGTGCCAGCAGCGTAGATGACACGTCACCCCTCCACTTT. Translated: CASSVDDTSPLHF.

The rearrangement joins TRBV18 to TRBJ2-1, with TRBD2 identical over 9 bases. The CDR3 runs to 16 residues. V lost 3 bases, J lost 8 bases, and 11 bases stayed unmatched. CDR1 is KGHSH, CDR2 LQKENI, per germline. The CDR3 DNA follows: TGTGCCAGCTCACCGGGTAGCGGGAGAGACGTCGATGAGCAGTTCTTC. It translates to CASSPGSGRDVDEQFF.

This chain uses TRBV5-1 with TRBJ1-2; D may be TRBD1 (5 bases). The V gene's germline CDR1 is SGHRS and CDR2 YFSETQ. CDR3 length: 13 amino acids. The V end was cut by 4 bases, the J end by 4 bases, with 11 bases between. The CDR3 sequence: CASSPDQGYGYTF. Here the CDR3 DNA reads TGCGCCAGCAGCCCGGACCAGGGCTATGGCTACACCTTC. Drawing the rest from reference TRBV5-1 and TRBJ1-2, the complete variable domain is KAGVTQTPRYLIKTRGQQVTLSCSPISGHRSVSWYQQTPGQGLQFLFEYFSETQRNKGNFPGRFSGRQFSNSRSEMNVSTLELGDSALYLCASSPDQGYGYTFGSGTRLTVV.

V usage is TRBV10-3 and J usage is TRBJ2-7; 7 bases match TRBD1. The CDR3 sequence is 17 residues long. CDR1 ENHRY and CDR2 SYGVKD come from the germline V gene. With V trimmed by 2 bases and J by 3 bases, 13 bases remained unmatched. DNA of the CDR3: TGTGCCATCAGTGAGCCGACTTGGGGGACAGCGCGCTACGAGCAGTACTTC. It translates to CAISEPTWGTARYEQYF.

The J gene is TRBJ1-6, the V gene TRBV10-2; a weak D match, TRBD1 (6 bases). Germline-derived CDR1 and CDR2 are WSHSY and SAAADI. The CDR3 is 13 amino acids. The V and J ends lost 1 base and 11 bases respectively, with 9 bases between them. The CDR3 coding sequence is TGCGCCAGCAGTGAGTACAGGGTGGCACCCCTCCACTTT. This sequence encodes CASSEYRVAPLHF.

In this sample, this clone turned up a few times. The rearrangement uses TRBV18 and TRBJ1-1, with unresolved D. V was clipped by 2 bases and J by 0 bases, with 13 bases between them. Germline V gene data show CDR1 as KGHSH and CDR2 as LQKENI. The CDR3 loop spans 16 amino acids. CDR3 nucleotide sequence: TGTGCCAGCTCACCAAGAGGAGGCCCCATGAACACTGAAGCTTTCTTT. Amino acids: CASSPRGGPMNTEAFF.